Included here is one T cell receptor beta chain sequence, with context. Antigen specificity is unknown. The data are from a study of T cell responses to AZD1222 COVID-19 vaccine. Study findings and constraints: Unmutated regions of variants are reportedly targeted by nearly half of spike-specific TCRs.

CDR3 length: 16 amino acids. V dropped 2 bases and J dropped 1 base, with 12 bases sitting between them. Germline-derived CDR1 and CDR2 are SSHAT and FNYEAQ (reference sequence). Data came from immunoSEQ multiplex PCR; TCRdb stores just in-frame clones and leaves some out. The table records approximately 140,000 clones, around 89% of them present only once. The receptor was derived from an adult in good health. Sample: peripheral blood, taken on day 0 of AZD1222 vaccination. The chain links TRBV7-7 to TRBJ2-1; D perhaps matches TRBD1 (7 bases). The CDR3 DNA follows: TGTGCCAGCAGCTTACAGGCAGGGGGGTCCTACAATGAGCAGTTCTTC. This sequence encodes CASSLQAGGSYNEQFF. Full variable domain (rest looked up from reference TRBV7-7 and TRBJ2-1): GAGVSQSPRYKVTKRGQDVTLRCDPISSHATLYWYQQALGQGPEFLTYFNYEAQPDKSGLPSDRFSAERPEGSISTLTIQRTEQRDSAMYRCASSLQAGGSYNEQFFGPGTRLTVL.